This T cell receptor (beta chain) comes out of a study of OX40 agonist ivuxolimab in advanced cancers. Study-level background: Ivuxolimab was a fully human IgG2 agonistic monoclonal antibody targeting the costimulatory receptor OX40 (CD134). Intravenous ivuxolimab was administered to patients every 2 weeks at six dose levels: 0.01, 0.1, 0.3, 1.5, 3 and 10 mg/kg. Of the approximately 53 patients in dose escalation, 19 had hepatocellular carcinoma, some 15 had melanoma, 9 had renal cell carcinoma and 9 had head and neck cancer. In the dose-escalation cohort, around four fifths of patients were male, and the mean age was approximately 60 years, with a range of roughly 23 to 85. Patients were allowed to have had prior anti-PD-1, anti-PD-L1 or anti-CTLA-4 therapy, and 40% of the dose-escalation patients had previously received checkpoint inhibitors. Three dose-escalation patients achieved partial responses, one with hepatocellular carcinoma and two with cutaneous melanoma. The purpose of peripheral TCRbeta sequencing was to test whether ivuxolimab changed TCR sequence diversity and led to clonal T-cell expansion. The paper reports the monotherapy dose-escalation portion (N of about 51 patients) of the phase I ivuxolimab trial. General conclusions and limits of the study: Partial responders in the 0.1-3.0 mg/kg groups had among the lowest normalized peripheral clonal expansion, especially among CD8+ T cells. Low levels of normalized T-cell clonal expansion were also seen in some patients who did not respond. Clonal expansion of both CD4+ and CD8+ blood T cells was observed from baseline to week 6 at doses 0.1 to 3.0 mg/kg. After ivuxolimab, CD8+ T cells had more expanded clones than CD4+ T cells on average. Which antigens the clonally expanded peripheral T cells were specific for was not determined.

Genomic DNA was isolated from the sorted cells so that the TCRbeta CDR3 region could be sequenced. The immunoSEQ Assay was used for sequencing of TCRbeta CDR3 regions. In TCRdb, the immuneACCESS table is reduced to in-frame sequences with V and J assigned. These tables do not hold every clone; where another copy was compared, an unresolved V gene accounts for under half, and the others remain unexplained. For this sample there are 80,000 to 100,000 clones; roughly 84% appear just once. Jointly, the top ten make up over 0.3% of the sample. Counted from cysteine to phenylalanine, this CDR3 has 15 amino acids. CDR3 DNA is the only sequence kept; it has 45 bases, read in frame from the first base. The junction shows trimming of 6 bases on V and 1 base on J, and the gene matches do not reach 8 bases of it. The germline V gene (reference sequence) specifies MNHEY as CDR1 and SMNVEV as CDR2. Points on this clone: Which antigen it targets is not known. No clone much larger than this one lies a single base away; base qualities are absent.

Patients with autoimmune disease history or receiving systemic immunosuppression were excluded from the trial. In every dose cohort, peripheral blood was drawn for TCR sequencing at baseline, cycle 4 day 1, and cycle 7 day 1. Samples were obtained from an open-label, multicenter, first-in-human phase I dose-escalation trial of ivuxolimab. Adults with locally advanced or metastatic head and neck squamous cell, hepatocellular, melanoma or renal cell carcinoma were enrolled in the trial. Before TCR sequencing, CD4+ T cells and CD8+ T cells were sorted from peripheral blood as separate populations. This chain is built from TRBV27 and TRBJ1-1, with 7 bases aligning to TRBD1. The sample was CD4+ or CD8+ T cells sorted from blood, taken in a trial of the OX40 agonist ivuxolimab. This TCR came from an adult with an advanced solid tumor such as melanoma, head and neck, liver or kidney cancer. The nucleotide sequence is given as TGTGCCAGCAGGGCCCCGGGACAGAGGAACACTGAAGCTTTCTTT. It translates as CASRAPGQRNTEAFF.